One sample yielded the 2 T cell receptor beta chains listed below, sequenced in a study of cytomegalovirus exposure and HLA in healthy donors. The PCR made use of 60 Vbeta and 13 Jbeta primers. Libraries were prepared by immunoSEQ multiplex PCR; TCRdb keeps only in-frame clonotypes and omits some of them. Of about 90,000 clones in the sample, about three fifths were seen once. The sequencing sample was made of PBMCs. The receptors here all came from a woman in her twenties or thirties in good health and CMV-seropositive.

This clone was counted a few times. CDR3 region: CASIRTETNSPLHF. The CDR3 DNA is TGTGCCAGCATCCGGACAGAAACTAATTCACCCCTCCACTTT. The gene calls are TRBV2 and TRBJ1-6; possible D gene TRBD1, 6 bases. The CDR3 contains 14 residues. CDR1 is SNHLY, CDR2 FYNNEI, per germline. The V gene lost 7 bases and the J gene lost 6 bases, with 13 bases spanning the gap.

The J gene is TRBJ1-1, the V gene TRBV28, with 8 bases aligning to TRBD1. The CDR3 is made up of 15 amino acids. From germline, CDR1 is MDHEN and CDR2 SYDVKM. V lost 0 bases and J lost 0; bases outside the gene matches: 0. The DNA for the CDR3 is TGTGCCAGCAGTTTATGGGACAGGGTGAACACTGAAGCTTTCTTT. Translated, it gives CASSLWDRVNTEAFF.